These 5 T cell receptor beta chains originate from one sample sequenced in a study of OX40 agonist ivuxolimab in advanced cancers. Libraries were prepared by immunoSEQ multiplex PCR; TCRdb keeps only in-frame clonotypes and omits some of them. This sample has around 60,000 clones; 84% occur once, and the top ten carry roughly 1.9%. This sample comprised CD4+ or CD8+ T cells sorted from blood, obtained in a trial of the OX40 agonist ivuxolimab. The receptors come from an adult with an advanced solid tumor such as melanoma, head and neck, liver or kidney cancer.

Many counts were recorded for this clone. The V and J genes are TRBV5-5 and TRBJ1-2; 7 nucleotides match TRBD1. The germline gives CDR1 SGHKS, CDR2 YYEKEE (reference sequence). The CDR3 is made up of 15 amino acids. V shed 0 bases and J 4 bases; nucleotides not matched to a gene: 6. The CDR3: CASSLGEGASYGYTF. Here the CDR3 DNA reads TGTGCCAGCAGCTTGGGCGAGGGGGCGAGCTATGGCTACACCTTC.

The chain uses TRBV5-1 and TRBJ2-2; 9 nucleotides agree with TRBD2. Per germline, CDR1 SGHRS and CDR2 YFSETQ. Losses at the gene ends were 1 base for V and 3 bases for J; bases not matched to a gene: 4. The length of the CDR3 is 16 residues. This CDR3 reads CASSLWVAGDTGELFF. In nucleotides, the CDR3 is TGCGCCAGCAGCTTGTGGGTAGCGGGAGACACCGGGGAGCTGTTTTTT.

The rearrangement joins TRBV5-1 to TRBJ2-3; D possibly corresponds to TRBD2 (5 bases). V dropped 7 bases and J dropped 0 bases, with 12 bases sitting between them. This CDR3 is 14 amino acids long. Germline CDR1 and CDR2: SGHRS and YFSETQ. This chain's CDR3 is CASGLITSTDTQYF. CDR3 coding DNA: TGCGCCAGCGGACTTATCACTAGCACAGATACGCAGTATTTT.

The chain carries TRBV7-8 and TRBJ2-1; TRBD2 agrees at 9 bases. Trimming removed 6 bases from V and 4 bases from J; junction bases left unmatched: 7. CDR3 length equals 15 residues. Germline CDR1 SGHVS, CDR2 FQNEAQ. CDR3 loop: CASSHRTSVYNEQFF. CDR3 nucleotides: TGTGCCAGCAGTCACCGGACTAGCGTTTACAATGAGCAGTTCTTC.

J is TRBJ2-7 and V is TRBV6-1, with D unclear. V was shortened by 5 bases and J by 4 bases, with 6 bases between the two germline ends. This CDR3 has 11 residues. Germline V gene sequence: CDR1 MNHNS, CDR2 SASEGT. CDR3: CASSTLYEQYF. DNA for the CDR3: TGTGCCAGCAGTACCCTTTACGAGCAGTACTTC.